This T cell receptor beta chain was recovered during a study of cytomegalovirus exposure and HLA in healthy donors. Use of 60 Vbeta and 13 Jbeta primers characterized the PCR. In the original processing: Later reanalysis found approximately 76 million unique TCR beta chains, 9 million to 12 million of them shared. Repertoires were generated with immunoSEQ multiplex PCR, while TCRdb's copy carries only in-frame clones and drops some. V, J and clone size were drawn from that table, and D and trimming were deduced from the DNA. Here the sample spans 150,000 to 200,000 clones, over 70% being singletons. The CDR3 spans 15 residues. V lost 0 bases, J lost 1 base, and 1 base stayed unmatched. CDR1 is LGHNA, CDR2 YSLEER, per germline.

The receptor was isolated from a woman aged 60-75 years in good health and CMV-seropositive. Sequencing was performed on PBMCs. The rearrangement links TRBV4-3 to TRBJ2-3; 7 bases are a match to TRBD2. CDR3 amino acids: CASSQETSRTDTQYF. Written as DNA, the CDR3 is TGCGCCAGCAGCCAAGAGACTAGCCGCACAGATACGCAGTATTTT.